Listed below are T cell receptor beta chains from one sample, sequenced in a study of vaccination effects on CD4 cells after COVID-19. Antigen specificity for these receptors is unknown. Only in-frame clones appear in the TCRdb table, and some are missing; sequencing was by immunoSEQ multiplex PCR. The data contain 25,000 to 40,000 clones, around 82% of them singletons. Sequenced here: CD4+ T cells from PBMCs cultured with HCoV-NL63 spike peptides, sampled after COVID-19 vaccination. The receptors derive from a human donor who received a COVID-19 vaccine. Some clones in this sample may be carry-over from other donors' samples. CDR3s include the opening cysteine and the closing phenylalanine or tryptophan. Fields, in order: D gene, clone size, J gene, V gene, CDR3 protein, CDR3 DNA. D genes are given only for firm matches. The listing skips clone size in some rows; elsewhere it reads once, few, many or a size class.

.,.,TRBJ1-5,TRBV28,CASSYLGGYQPQHF,TGTGCCAGCAGTTATTTGGGGGGGTATCAGCCCCAGCATTTT
TRBD2,.,TRBJ2-3,TRBV5-6,CASSLEGGVNTQYF,TGTGCCAGCAGCTTGGAGGGAGGGGTGAATACGCAGTATTTT
.,few,TRBJ1-6,TRBV30,CAWRGYQVNSPLHF,TGTGCCTGGAGGGGTTACCAGGTTAATTCACCCCTCCACTTT
TRBD1,few,TRBJ1-2,TRBV5-1,CASSGVGQGAYGYTF,TGCGCCAGCAGCGGGGTAGGACAGGGCGCCTATGGCTACACCTTC
.,.,TRBJ1-6,TRBV18,CASSRGEYNSPLHF,TGTGCCAGCTCACGAGGAGAATATAATTCACCCCTCCACTTT
.,.,TRBJ2-2,TRBV6-2/TRBV6-3,CASSSTSSTGELFF,TGTGCCAGCAGTAGCACCAGTTCGACCGGGGAGCTGTTTTTT
TRBD1,few,TRBJ1-2,TRBV5-1,CASSLSSAGGGYGYTF,TGCGCCAGCAGCTTGTCGTCTGCAGGGGGCGGCTATGGCTACACCTTC
.,.,TRBJ2-3,TRBV6-5,CASSTGQTTDTQYF,TGTGCCAGCAGTACCGGACAGACCACAGATACGCAGTATTTT
TRBD1,once,TRBJ1-6,TRBV6-6,CASSFPRTGADSPLHF,TGTGCCAGCAGTTTCCCAAGGACAGGGGCGGACTCACCCCTCCACTTT
.,.,TRBJ2-5,TRBV6-2/TRBV6-3,CASSYNLGGKGQILQTQYF,TGTGCCAGCAGTTACAATTTAGGGGGGAAGGGACAGATTCTGCAGACCCAGTACTTC
.,.,TRBJ2-3,TRBV10-3,CAISESRTDDTQYF,TGTGCCATCAGTGAGTCTAGGACAGACGATACGCAGTATTTT
.,.,TRBJ1-6,TRBV7-9,CASSLDGRDNSPLHF,TGTGCCAGCAGCTTAGACGGTCGCGATAATTCACCCCTCCACTTT
.,.,TRBJ1-4,TRBV27,CASSPTVTNEKLFF,TGTGCCAGCAGTCCGACAGTAACTAATGAAAAACTGTTTTTT
.,.,TRBJ2-1,TRBV7-8,CASSLPGYTYNEQFF,TGTGCCAGCAGCTTACCGGGGTATACTTACAATGAGCAGTTCTTC
.,.,TRBJ2-1,TRBV19,CASSIRRDEQFF,TGTGCCAGTAGTATACGTAGGGATGAGCAGTTCTTC
.,.,TRBJ1-6,TRBV19,CASTSRVTYNSPLHF,TGTGCCAGTACCTCGAGGGTGACCTATAATTCACCCCTCCACTTT
.,.,TRBJ1-2,TRBV10-3,CAISEDRLGYTF,TGTGCCATCAGTGAGGACAGGCTTGGCTACACCTTC
.,.,TRBJ2-1,TRBV9,CASSVAEVWAYNEQFF,TGTGCCAGCAGCGTAGCTGAGGTTTGGGCCTACAATGAGCAGTTCTTC
.,once,TRBJ2-2,TRBV7-2,CASSLVQLGTGELFF,TGTGCCAGCAGCTTAGTCCAGCTCGGGACCGGGGAGCTGTTTTTT
.,.,TRBJ2-1,TRBV5-1,CASSLTVPYNEQFF,TGCGCCAGCAGCTTGACGGTCCCCTACAATGAGCAGTTCTTC
.,.,TRBJ1-3,TRBV19,CASSIDSGNTIYF,TGTGCCAGTAGTATCGACTCTGGAAACACCATATATTTT
.,.,TRBJ2-1,TRBV9,CASSVVERADSYNEQFF,TGTGCCAGCAGCGTAGTCGAGCGGGCAGACTCCTACAATGAGCAGTTCTTC
.,.,TRBJ2-2,TRBV7-2,CASSWLRGNTGELFF,TGTGCCAGCAGCTGGTTGCGGGGGAACACCGGGGAGCTGTTTTTT
TRBD1,.,TRBJ2-2,TRBV6-6,CATQGAGRVGELFF,TGTGCCACACAGGGGGCAGGTCGAGTCGGGGAGCTGTTTTTT
.,.,TRBJ2-5,TRBV6-5,CASSYRDVRKETQYF,TGTGCCAGCAGTTACCGGGACGTAAGGAAGGAGACCCAGTACTTC
.,.,TRBJ2-3,TRBV4-3,CASSQARGLSTDTQYF,TGCGCCAGCAGCCAGGCCCGGGGGCTGAGCACAGATACGCAGTATTTT
.,.,TRBJ1-5,TRBV3-1/TRBV3-2,CASSQDHFGGSSNQPQHF,TGTGCCAGCAGCCAAGATCATTTTGGTGGCTCCAGCAATCAGCCCCAGCATTTT
.,.,TRBJ1-2,TRBV6-1,CASSEGGGRVGYTF,TGTGCCAGCAGTGAAGGGGGGGGACGGGTGGGCTACACCTTC
.,medium-sized,TRBJ1-5,TRBV5-1,CASSPQVGGQPQHF,TGCGCCAGCAGCCCCCAGGTGGGGGGGCAGCCCCAGCATTTT
.,.,TRBJ1-5,TRBV18,CASSPGAGNQPQHF,TGTGCCAGCTCACCAGGGGCCGGCAATCAGCCCCAGCATTTT
.,.,TRBJ2-3,TRBV3-1/TRBV3-2,CASSQVEGDTQYF,TGTGCCAGCAGCCAAGTTGAGGGTGATACGCAGTATTTT
.,few,TRBJ2-6,TRBV6-2/TRBV6-3,CASSPVGSGANVLTF,TGTGCCAGCAGCCCTGTAGGGTCTGGGGCCAACGTCCTGACTTTC
.,.,TRBJ2-5,TRBV30,CAWSVLSRETQYF,TGTGCCTGGAGTGTACTCTCGCGAGAGACCCAGTACTTC
.,few,TRBJ1-5,TRBV30,CAWSVGGQPQHF,TGTGCCTGGAGTGTAGGGGGTCAGCCCCAGCATTTT
.,.,TRBJ2-5,TRBV9,CASSAYTGAGETQYF,TGTGCCAGCAGCGCTTACACGGGGGCGGGGGAGACCCAGTACTTC
.,.,TRBJ2-3,TRBV11-3,CASSLGDRTVTDTQYF,TGTGCCAGCAGCTTAGGCGACAGAACAGTCACAGATACGCAGTATTTT
.,.,TRBJ2-1,TRBV7-8,CASSLLAGLSYNEQFF,TGTGCCAGCAGCTTATTGGCGGGCCTTTCCTACAATGAGCAGTTCTTC
TRBD1,once,TRBJ2-1,TRBV19,CASSDPGTGSYNEQFF,TGTGCCAGTAGTGATCCCGGGACAGGGTCCTACAATGAGCAGTTCTTC
TRBD1,.,TRBJ1-5,TRBV27,CASSSLGQGNQPQHF,TGTGCCAGCAGTTCGTTGGGACAGGGGAATCAGCCCCAGCATTTT
.,few,TRBJ1-5,TRBV19,CASSIDRGNQPQHF,TGTGCCAGTAGTATAGACAGGGGCAATCAGCCCCAGCATTTT
.,.,TRBJ1-6,TRBV7-9,CASSLVGRLNSPLHF,TGTGCCAGCAGCTTAGTAGGACGGCTTAATTCACCCCTCCACTTT